This entry concerns a single TCR beta chain. The clone's antigen remains unknown. Base qualities are not recorded, but no much larger clone differs from it by a single base. The data were taken from a study of beta chain features in type 1 diabetes (dated by TCRdb to 2016 to 2019). About the study as a whole: Mean age, gender distribution, total cell number and subset yield were not different between patients and healthy donors. A total of some 100,000,000 sorted cells were examined across all samples, and a strong correlation was observed between cell number per subset and RNA yield. In the study, TCRB repertoires of sorted circulating CD4+ T cell subsets from recently diagnosed type 1 diabetes patients were compared with those of matched healthy donors. Regulatory and stem cell-like memory subsets were obtained from only 8 patients and about 8 healthy donors, while naive and central memory subsets were obtained from all 28 donors.

Beyond this particular receptor, the publication reports: Fewer insertions and more nucleotide deletions at VDJ recombination sites were observed in patients with type 1 diabetes, implying thymic rearrangement abnormalities. Shorter templates might have been favored by PCR, but patient and control samples were amplified and corrected together, so both groups would have been affected equally by any skew. In all four CD4+ subsets, TCRB CDR3 length was moderately but significantly shorter in type 1 diabetes patients. Because cDNA was sequenced instead of genomic DNA, highly expressing activated cells could be over-represented, though the groups showed no difference in activation or CD3 levels. Because the HLA sub-analyses included only small numbers of individuals, any influence of HLA type on TCRB rearrangement was left unresolved. The naive, central memory and regulatory TCRB repertoires appeared to resemble one another more closely among patients than among healthy donors.

Each donor gave one peripheral blood draw, averaging roughly 100 mL, which was collected into heparinised tubes. A BD FACSAria II and a panel including CD45RO, CCR7, CD25, CD127, CD95 and CD27 were used to sort naive, central memory, regulatory and stem cell-like memory CD4+ T cells. Purity was above 95% for every sorted population. PBMCs were separated immediately by Lymphoprep density gradient centrifugation and were stained directly, without being cultured. Samples were stained and sorted in pairs, with one healthy donor and one patient per experiment, so that batch effects were minimized. The entire amount of isolated RNA was reverse transcribed using the High Capacity cDNA Reverse Transcription Kit, so the sequenced TCRB transcripts were expressed ones. Deep immunoSEQ sequencing was performed on naive, central memory and regulatory T cell samples, with an average of roughly 3.6 million total reads per sample. Sorted cells were lysed in RLT buffer and RNA was extracted with DNase-treated RNeasy Micro or Mini kits, depending on cell number. To prevent cross-contamination, every cell subset was processed on its own, while patient and healthy donor samples were processed together. TCRB sequences were amplified from cDNA with the immunoSEQ multiplex PCR, producing 87-bp fragments spanning the CDR3 region. Sequencing of the amplicons was performed on the Illumina HiSeq platform. In the source study's methods: Synthetic template baselines were used to correct PCR bias computationally, reads within Hamming distance 2 were collapsed, and singletons that could not be merged were discarded. Reads were aligned to IMGT to assign V, D and J genes, CDR3 length, and insertions or deletions at six rearrangement sites. Clonotype counts were normalized to sorted cell number within each subset before computing true diversity and Gini coefficients with the tcR R package. Repertoire sharing was quantified using the overlap coefficient calculated on TCRB nucleotide sequences. Out-of-frame TCRB sequences from naive cells were analyzed to stand in for the pre-selection repertoire. TCRdb provides this immuneACCESS table in a form limited to in-frame rearrangements. Some clones are lacking; in checked studies, under half of them reflect an unresolved V gene, and why the rest are absent is not known. D and trimming were read from the DNA, whereas the V and J calls and clone size are those reported in that table. The sample includes just over 600,000 clones, with roughly a sixth observed a single time. 0.09% to 0.095% of the sample lies in the top ten.

The CDR3 goes from the cysteine to the phenylalanine over 17 residues. The DNA shown is the 51-base CDR3, in frame from base 1. Germline trimming: 0 bases from V, 4 bases from J; junction bases outside gene matches: 8. CDR1 SGHTA and CDR2 FQGNSA are derived from the germline V gene. The chain joins TRBV7-2 to TRBJ2-1; 8 bases in between match TRBD1. The sequenced sample consisted of naive CD4+ T cells from blood. Sample cell subset or site, as interpreted from the label and publication: true naive CD4+ T cells. The sequence came from a man younger than 35 in good health. CDR3 reads: CASSLAGQGGGYNEQFF. The DNA reads as follows: TGTGCCAGCAGCTTAGCAGGACAGGGCGGAGGGTACAATGAGCAGTTCTTC.